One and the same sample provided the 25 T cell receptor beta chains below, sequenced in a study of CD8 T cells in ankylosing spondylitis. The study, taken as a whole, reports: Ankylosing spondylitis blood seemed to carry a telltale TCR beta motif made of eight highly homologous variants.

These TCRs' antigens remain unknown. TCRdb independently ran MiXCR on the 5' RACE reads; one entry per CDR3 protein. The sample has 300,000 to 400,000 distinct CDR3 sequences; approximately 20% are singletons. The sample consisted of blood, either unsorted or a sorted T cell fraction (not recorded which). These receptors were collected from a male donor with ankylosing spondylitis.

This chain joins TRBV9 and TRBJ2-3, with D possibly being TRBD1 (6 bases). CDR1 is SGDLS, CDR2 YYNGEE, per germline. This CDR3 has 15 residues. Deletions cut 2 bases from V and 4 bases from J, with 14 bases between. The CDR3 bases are TGTGCCAGCAGCGTCAGGGGCCACGGTCCAGATACGCAGTATTTT. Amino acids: CASSVRGHGPDTQYF.

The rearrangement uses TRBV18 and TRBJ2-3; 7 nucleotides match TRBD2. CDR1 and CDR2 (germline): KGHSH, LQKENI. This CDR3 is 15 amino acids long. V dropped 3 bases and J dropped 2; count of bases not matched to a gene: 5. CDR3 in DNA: TGTGCCAGCTCACCGTGGCGGGAGCCCACAGATACGCAGTATTTT. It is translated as CASSPWREPTDTQYF.

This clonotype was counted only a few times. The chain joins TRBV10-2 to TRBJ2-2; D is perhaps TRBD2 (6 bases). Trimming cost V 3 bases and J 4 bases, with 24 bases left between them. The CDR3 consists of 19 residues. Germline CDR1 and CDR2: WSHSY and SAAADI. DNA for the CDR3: TGCGCCAGCAGTGACCCCCCCCTGGGCGGGACCGGAGGCACCGGGGAGCTGTTTTTT. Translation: CASSDPPLGGTGGTGELFF.

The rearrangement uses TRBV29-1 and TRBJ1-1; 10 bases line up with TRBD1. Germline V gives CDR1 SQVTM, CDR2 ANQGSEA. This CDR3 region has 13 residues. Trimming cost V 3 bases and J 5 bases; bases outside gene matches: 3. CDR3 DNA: TGCAGCGTTGATAGGACAGGGGGTACTGAAGCTTTCTTT. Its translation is CSVDRTGGTEAFF.

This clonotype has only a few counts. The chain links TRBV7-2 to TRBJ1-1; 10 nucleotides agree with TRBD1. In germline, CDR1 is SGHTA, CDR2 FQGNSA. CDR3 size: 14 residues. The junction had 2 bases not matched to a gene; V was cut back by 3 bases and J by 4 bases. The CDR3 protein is CASSFRQGATEAFF. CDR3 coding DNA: TGTGCCAGCAGCTTTAGACAGGGGGCCACTGAAGCTTTCTTT.

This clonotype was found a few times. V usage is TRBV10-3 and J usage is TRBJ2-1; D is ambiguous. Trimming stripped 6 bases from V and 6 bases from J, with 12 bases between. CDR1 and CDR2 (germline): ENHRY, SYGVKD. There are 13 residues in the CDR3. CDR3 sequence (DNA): TGTGCCATCAGAAAGGACGGTAGCAATGAGCAGTTCTTC. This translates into CAIRKDGSNEQFF.

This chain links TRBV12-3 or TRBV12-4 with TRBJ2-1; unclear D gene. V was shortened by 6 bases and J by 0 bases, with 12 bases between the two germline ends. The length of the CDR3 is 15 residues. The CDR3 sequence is CASRRSVGSYNEQFF. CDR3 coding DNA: TGTGCCAGCAGGAGGTCGGTGGGCTCCTACAATGAGCAGTTCTTC.

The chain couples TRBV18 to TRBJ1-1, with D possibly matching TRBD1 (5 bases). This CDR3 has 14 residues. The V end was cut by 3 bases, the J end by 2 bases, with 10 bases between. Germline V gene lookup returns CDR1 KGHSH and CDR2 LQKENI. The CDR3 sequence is CASSPLGRNTEAFF. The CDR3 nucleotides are TGTGCCAGCTCACCCTTGGGGCGTAACACTGAAGCTTTCTTT.

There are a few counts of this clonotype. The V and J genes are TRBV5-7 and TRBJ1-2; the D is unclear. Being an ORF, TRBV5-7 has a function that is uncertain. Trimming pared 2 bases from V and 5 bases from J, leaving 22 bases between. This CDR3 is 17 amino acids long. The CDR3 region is CASSFSGELDLSYGYTF. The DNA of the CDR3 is TGTGCCAGCAGCTTTTCGGGTGAGCTGGATCTATCTTATGGCTACACCTTC.

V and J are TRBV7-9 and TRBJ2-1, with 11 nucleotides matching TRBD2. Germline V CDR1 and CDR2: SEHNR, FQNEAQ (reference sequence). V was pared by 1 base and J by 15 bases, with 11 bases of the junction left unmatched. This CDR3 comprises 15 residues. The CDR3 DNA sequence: TGTGCCAGCAGCTTAGGTCGTAGCGGGAGGGCCACACTGTTCTTC. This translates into CASSLGRSGRATLFF.

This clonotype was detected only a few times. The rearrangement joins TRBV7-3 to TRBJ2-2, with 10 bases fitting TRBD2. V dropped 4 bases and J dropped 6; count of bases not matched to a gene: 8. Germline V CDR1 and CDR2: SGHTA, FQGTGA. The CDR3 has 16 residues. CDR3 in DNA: TGTGCCAGCAGCTACCCTGAGAGCGGGAGGGCCGGGGAGCTGTTTTTT. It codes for CASSYPESGRAGELFF.

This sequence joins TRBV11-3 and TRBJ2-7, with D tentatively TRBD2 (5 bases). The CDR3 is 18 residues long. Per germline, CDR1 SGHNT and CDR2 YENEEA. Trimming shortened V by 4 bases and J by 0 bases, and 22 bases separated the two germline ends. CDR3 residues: CASSSNFQFVGSSYEQYF. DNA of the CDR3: TGTGCCAGCAGCTCGAATTTCCAGTTCGTGGGGAGCTCCTACGAGCAGTACTTC.

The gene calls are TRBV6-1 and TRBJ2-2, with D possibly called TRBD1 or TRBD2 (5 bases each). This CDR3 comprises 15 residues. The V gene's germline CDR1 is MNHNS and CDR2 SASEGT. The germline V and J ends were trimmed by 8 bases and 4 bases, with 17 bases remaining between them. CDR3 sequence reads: CASGDPDGTTGELFF. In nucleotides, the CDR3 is TGTGCCAGCGGGGACCCCGATGGTACCACCGGGGAGCTGTTTTTT.

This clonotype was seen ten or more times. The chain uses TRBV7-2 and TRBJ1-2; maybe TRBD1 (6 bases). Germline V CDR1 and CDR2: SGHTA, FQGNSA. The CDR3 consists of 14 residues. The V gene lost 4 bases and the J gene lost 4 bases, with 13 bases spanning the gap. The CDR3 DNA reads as TGTGCCAGCAGCTGGGGGGCAGGGATCTATGGCTACACCTTC. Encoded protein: CASSWGAGIYGYTF.

The CDR3 is CASSIFPGPRVYF. The DNA of the CDR3 is TGTGCCAGCAGCATATTCCCGGGCCCCAGGGTGTATTTT. The chain links TRBV7-9 to TRBJ2-3; tentatively, D is TRBD1 (5 bases). This CDR3 has 13 amino acids. Germline CDR1 and CDR2: SEHNR and FQNEAQ (reference sequence). V lost 5 bases and J 14 bases, leaving 20 bases between the germline ends.

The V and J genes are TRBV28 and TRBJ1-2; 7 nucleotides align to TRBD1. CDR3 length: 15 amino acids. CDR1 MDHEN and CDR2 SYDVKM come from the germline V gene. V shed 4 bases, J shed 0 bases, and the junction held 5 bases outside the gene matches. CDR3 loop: CASSSPGGANYGYTF. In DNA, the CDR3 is TGTGCCAGCAGTTCACCAGGGGGAGCTAACTATGGCTACACCTTC.

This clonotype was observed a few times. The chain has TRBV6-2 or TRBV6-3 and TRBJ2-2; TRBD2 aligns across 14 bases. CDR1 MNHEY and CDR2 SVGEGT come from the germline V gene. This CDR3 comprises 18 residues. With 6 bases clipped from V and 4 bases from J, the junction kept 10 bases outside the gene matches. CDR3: CASSPTSGRALVTGELFF. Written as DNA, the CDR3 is TGTGCCAGCAGCCCGACTAGCGGGAGGGCCCTAGTCACCGGGGAGCTGTTTTTT.

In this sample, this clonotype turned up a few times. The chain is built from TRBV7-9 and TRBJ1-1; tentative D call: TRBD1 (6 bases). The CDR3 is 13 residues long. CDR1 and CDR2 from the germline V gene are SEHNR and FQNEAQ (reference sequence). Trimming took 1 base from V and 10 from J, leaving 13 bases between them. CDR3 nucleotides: TGTGCCAGCAGCTTAGATTTACAGGGTGGAGCTTTCTTT. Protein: CASSLDLQGGAFF.

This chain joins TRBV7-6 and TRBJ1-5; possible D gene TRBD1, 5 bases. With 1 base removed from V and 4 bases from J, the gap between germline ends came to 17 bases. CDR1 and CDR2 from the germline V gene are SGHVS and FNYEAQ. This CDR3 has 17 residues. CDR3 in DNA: TGTGCCAGCAGCTTAGTCGGTGGCAGGGCGGGGAATCAGCCCCAGCATTTT. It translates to CASSLVGGRAGNQPQHF.

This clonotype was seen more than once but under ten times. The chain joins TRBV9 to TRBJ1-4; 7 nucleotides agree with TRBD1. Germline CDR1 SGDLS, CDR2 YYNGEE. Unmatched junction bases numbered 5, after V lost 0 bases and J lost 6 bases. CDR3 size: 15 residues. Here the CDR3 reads CASSVEGARDEKLFF. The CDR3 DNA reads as TGTGCCAGCAGCGTAGAGGGGGCCCGGGATGAAAAACTGTTTTTT.

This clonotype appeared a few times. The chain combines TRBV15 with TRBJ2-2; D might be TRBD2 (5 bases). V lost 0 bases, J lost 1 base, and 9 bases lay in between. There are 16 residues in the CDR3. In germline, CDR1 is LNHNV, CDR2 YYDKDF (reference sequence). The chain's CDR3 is CATSREGGLNTGELFF. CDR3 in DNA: TGTGCCACCAGCAGAGAGGGCGGGTTGAACACCGGGGAGCTGTTTTTT.

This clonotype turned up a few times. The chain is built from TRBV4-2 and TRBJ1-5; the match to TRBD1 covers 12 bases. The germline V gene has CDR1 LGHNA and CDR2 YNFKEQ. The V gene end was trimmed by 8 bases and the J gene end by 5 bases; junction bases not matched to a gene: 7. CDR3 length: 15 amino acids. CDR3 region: CASSSGQGAYQPQHF. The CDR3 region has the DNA TGTGCCAGCTCGTCGGGACAGGGGGCATATCAGCCCCAGCATTTT.

The CDR3 here is CASSLVGLAGLLTDTQYF. CDR3 in DNA: TGTGCCAGCAGCTTAGTGGGACTAGCGGGCTTGCTCACAGATACGCAGTATTTT. This chain joins TRBV11-2 and TRBJ2-3, with TRBD2 matching over 12 bases. This CDR3 contains 18 residues. The V gene end was trimmed by 1 base and the J gene end by 2 bases; junction bases not matched to a gene: 7. The germline V gene encodes CDR1 SGHAT and CDR2 FQNNGV.

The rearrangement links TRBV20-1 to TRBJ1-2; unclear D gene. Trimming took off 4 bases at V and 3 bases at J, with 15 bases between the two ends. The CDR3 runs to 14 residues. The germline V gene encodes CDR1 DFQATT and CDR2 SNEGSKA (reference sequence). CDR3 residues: CSAILPEGDYGYTF. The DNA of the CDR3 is TGCAGTGCTATCCTACCGGAGGGAGACTATGGCTACACCTTC.

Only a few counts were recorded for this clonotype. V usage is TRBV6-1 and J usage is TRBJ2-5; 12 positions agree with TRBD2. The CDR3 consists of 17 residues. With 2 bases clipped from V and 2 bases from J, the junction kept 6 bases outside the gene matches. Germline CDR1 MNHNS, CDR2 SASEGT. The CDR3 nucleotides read TGTGCCAGCAGTGAAAGAGGACTAGCGGGGTTTCAAGAGACCCAGTACTTC. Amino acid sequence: CASSERGLAGFQETQYF.